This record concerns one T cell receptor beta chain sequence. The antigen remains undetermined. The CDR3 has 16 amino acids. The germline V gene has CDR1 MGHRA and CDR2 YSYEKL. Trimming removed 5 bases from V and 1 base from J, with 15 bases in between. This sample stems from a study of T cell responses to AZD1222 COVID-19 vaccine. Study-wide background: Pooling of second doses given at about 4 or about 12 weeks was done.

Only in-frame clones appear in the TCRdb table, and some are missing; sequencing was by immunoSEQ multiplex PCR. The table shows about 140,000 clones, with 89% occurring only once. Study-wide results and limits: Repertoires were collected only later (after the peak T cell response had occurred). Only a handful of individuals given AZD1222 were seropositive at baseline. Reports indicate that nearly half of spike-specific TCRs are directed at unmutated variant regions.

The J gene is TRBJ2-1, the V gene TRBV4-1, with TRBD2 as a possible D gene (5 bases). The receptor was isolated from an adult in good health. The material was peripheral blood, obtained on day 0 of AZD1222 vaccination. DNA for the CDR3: TGCGCCAGCAGCGACATCGAGCGGAATTCCTACAATGAGCAGTTCTTC. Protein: CASSDIERNSYNEQFF.